These 4 T cell receptor beta chains originate from one sample sequenced in a study of blood T cell repertoires in COVID-19. Method: immunoSEQ multiplex PCR; TCRdb's copy keeps in-frame clones and lacks some. The sample has 140,000 or so clones; about three quarters are singletons. The sample was peripheral blood. These receptors were collected from a woman in her sixties or seventies with acute or convalescent COVID-19.

The chain carries TRBV6-5 and TRBJ2-1, with TRBD2 as a possible D gene (5 bases). V shed 6 bases and J shed 0 bases, with 9 bases lying between them. CDR1 and CDR2 (germline): MNHEY, SVGAGI. This CDR3 spans 14 amino acids. In DNA, the CDR3 is TGTGCCAGCAGCAGCGGTTCCTCCTACAATGAGCAGTTCTTC. This codes for CASSSGSSYNEQFF.

The rearrangement uses TRBV25-1 and TRBJ1-5, with D perhaps matching TRBD1 (6 bases). Trimming cost V 5 bases and J 1 base, with 9 bases left between them. The CDR3 loop spans 14 amino acids. CDR1 MGHDK and CDR2 SYGVNS come from the germline V gene. The CDR3 sequence is CASSSQGSNQPQHF. CDR3 nucleotide sequence: TGTGCCAGCAGTTCACAGGGCAGCAATCAGCCCCAGCATTTT.

V is TRBV27 and J is TRBJ1-4; no reliable D call. Per the germline V gene, CDR1 is MNHEY and CDR2 is SMNVEV (reference sequence). The CDR3 contains 18 residues. V was cut by 3 bases and J by 5 bases, with 22 bases left in between. CDR3 loop: CASSFRRGGGGSNEKLFF. In DNA form, the CDR3 reads TGTGCCAGCAGTTTTCGGCGTGGTGGAGGAGGGAGCAATGAAAAACTGTTTTTT.

This sequence joins TRBV30 and TRBJ1-4; D gene unclear. V was cut by 5 bases and J by 8 bases, with 18 bases left in between. The CDR3 covers 14 residues. CDR1 and CDR2 (germline): GTSNPN, SVGIG (reference sequence). In nucleotides, the CDR3 is TGTGCCTGGGGGAAAGGAGGAGGGAGGGAAAAACTGTTTTTT. Its protein is CAWGKGGGREKLFF.